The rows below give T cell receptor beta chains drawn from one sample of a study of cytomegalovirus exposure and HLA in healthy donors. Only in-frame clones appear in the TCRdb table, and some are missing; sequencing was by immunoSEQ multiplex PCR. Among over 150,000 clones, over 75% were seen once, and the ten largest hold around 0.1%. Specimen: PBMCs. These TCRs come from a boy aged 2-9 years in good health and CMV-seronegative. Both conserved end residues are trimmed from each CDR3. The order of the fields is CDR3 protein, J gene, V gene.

CDR3 protein: ATSRALGGLVHNEQF
J gene: TRBJ2-1
V gene: TRBV15

CDR3 protein: ASSGQVPREY
J gene: TRBJ2-7
V gene: TRBV25-1

CDR3 protein: ASSSPGQGMNQPQH
J gene: TRBJ1-5
V gene: TRBV18

CDR3 protein: ASSQDSGTAYGYT
J gene: TRBJ1-2
V gene: TRBV4-3

CDR3 protein: ASSVTQVVNSPLH
J gene: TRBJ1-6
V gene: TRBV19

CDR3 protein: ASSPRQGKDSPLH
J gene: TRBJ1-6
V gene: TRBV18

CDR3 protein: ASSLYVGGSYEQY
J gene: TRBJ2-7
V gene: TRBV27

CDR3 protein: ASSGPSSYNEQF
J gene: TRBJ2-1
V gene: TRBV6-5

CDR3 protein: ASSAAGGPGELF
J gene: TRBJ2-2
V gene: TRBV6-1

CDR3 protein: ASSSALQYFAEAF
J gene: TRBJ1-1
V gene: TRBV7-9

CDR3 protein: ASSQLRKSTDTQY
J gene: TRBJ2-3
V gene: TRBV4-1

CDR3 protein: ASSQGARFGGELF
J gene: TRBJ2-2
V gene: TRBV5-4

CDR3 protein: ASSYAGTRSYNEQF
J gene: TRBJ2-1
V gene: TRBV27

CDR3 protein: ASKLAGGPNEQF
J gene: TRBJ2-1
V gene: TRBV4-3

CDR3 protein: ASSLGDYLTTDTQY
J gene: TRBJ2-3
V gene: TRBV5-1

CDR3 protein: ASSAGDRANTEAF
J gene: TRBJ1-1
V gene: TRBV9

CDR3 protein: ASRPGTGAYEQY
J gene: TRBJ2-7
V gene: TRBV27

CDR3 protein: ASSVAGLETQY
J gene: TRBJ2-5
V gene: TRBV9

CDR3 protein: ASSLGREANYGYT
J gene: TRBJ1-2
V gene: TRBV13

CDR3 protein: ASSALGQGNQPQH
J gene: TRBJ1-5
V gene: TRBV2

CDR3 protein: ASATGGTEAF
J gene: TRBJ1-1
V gene: TRBV27

CDR3 protein: ASRHGQGTTEAF
J gene: TRBJ1-1
V gene: TRBV5-6

CDR3 protein: ASSQLLQGVSYEKLF
J gene: TRBJ1-4
V gene: TRBV4-3

CDR3 protein: ASSLYSNTEAF
J gene: TRBJ1-1
V gene: TRBV11-2

CDR3 protein: ASSRSSADEQY
J gene: TRBJ2-7
V gene: TRBV7-2

CDR3 protein: ASRTPPGQGGGYT
J gene: TRBJ1-2
V gene: TRBV6-1

CDR3 protein: ASSSDRGTEAF
J gene: TRBJ1-1
V gene: TRBV2

CDR3 protein: ASSTDYSGASTDTQY
J gene: TRBJ2-3
V gene: TRBV19

CDR3 protein: ASSLSGNTEAF
J gene: TRBJ1-1
V gene: TRBV13

CDR3 protein: ASTLGQFRHSPLH
J gene: TRBJ1-6
V gene: TRBV19

CDR3 protein: ASSPSELLYYGYT
J gene: TRBJ1-2
V gene: TRBV7-2

CDR3 protein: ASRQIQGARIAF
J gene: TRBJ1-1
V gene: TRBV6-6

CDR3 protein: ASSPSGENTEAF
J gene: TRBJ1-1
V gene: TRBV6-5

CDR3 protein: SATEGSQTQAF
J gene: TRBJ1-1
V gene: TRBV29-1

CDR3 protein: ASSSGQGDEQF
J gene: TRBJ2-1
V gene: TRBV2

CDR3 protein: SVLASPLLTDTQY
J gene: TRBJ2-3
V gene: TRBV29-1

CDR3 protein: ASLRAFSGNTIY
J gene: TRBJ1-3
V gene: TRBV2

CDR3 protein: ASSFDPFRGSYNSPLH
J gene: TRBJ1-6
V gene: TRBV5-1

CDR3 protein: ASSTFGNTGELF
J gene: TRBJ2-2
V gene: TRBV19

CDR3 protein: SVFRPDMLYGYT
J gene: TRBJ1-2
V gene: TRBV29-1

CDR3 protein: AIRDGTSPYSEQF
J gene: TRBJ2-1
V gene: TRBV10-3

CDR3 protein: ASSETLRGTGELF
J gene: TRBJ2-2
V gene: TRBV2

CDR3 protein: ASSQTSGGAGEQF
J gene: TRBJ2-1
V gene: TRBV2

CDR3 protein: ASNFRRRGIKGYT
J gene: TRBJ1-2
V gene: TRBV9

CDR3 protein: ASSLGRETQY
J gene: TRBJ2-5
V gene: TRBV13

CDR3 protein: ASSFDTGELF
J gene: TRBJ2-2
V gene: TRBV7-8

CDR3 protein: AWMETGGSNQPQH
J gene: TRBJ1-5
V gene: TRBV30

CDR3 protein: ASSEGRGLGGREQY
J gene: TRBJ2-7
V gene: TRBV6-1

CDR3 protein: ASRLTGNTGELF
J gene: TRBJ2-2
V gene: TRBV6-1

CDR3 protein: ASSLAFQGANNEQF
J gene: TRBJ2-1
V gene: TRBV7-7

CDR3 protein: ASSTSGTDPTGANVLT
J gene: TRBJ2-6
V gene: TRBV9

CDR3 protein: ASAGSRVSPLH
J gene: TRBJ1-6
V gene: TRBV2

CDR3 protein: ASSLSDNSYEQY
J gene: TRBJ2-7
V gene: TRBV11-2